This T cell receptor (beta chain) was recorded in a study of early T cells in non-severe SARS-CoV-2 infection. Notes on the study in general: Anti-spike CD8 responses were favored in VDJdb matching, and private and CD4 specificities were missed.

Concerning this clonotype itself: Antigen unknown.

TCRdb re-called the 5' RACE reads through MiXCR, storing one row per CDR3 protein. The top ten clones hold 2.5% to 4% of a sample with 95,000 to 120,000 distinct CDR3 sequences, roughly an eighth of them seen once. This TCR was sampled from an adult who was a healthcare worker with PCR-confirmed SARS-CoV-2 infection or an uninfected control (not recorded which). Material for sequencing was whole blood.

CDR3 in DNA: TGTGCCAGCAGCCTAGCGGGAGGAGCTCCGGGAAAGCAGTTCTTC. This codes for CASSLAGGAPGKQFF. V usage is TRBV11-2 and J usage is TRBJ2-1, with 11 positions matching TRBD2. Germline assignment: CDR1 SGHAT and CDR2 FQNNGV. This CDR3 spans 15 amino acids. J was trimmed by 11 bases and V by 5 bases; bases with no gene match: 11.